This TCR beta chain was recovered during a study of cytomegalovirus exposure and HLA in healthy donors. Findings and limits, study-wide: When presence/absence was analysed, sequencing depth was taken to be roughly uniform across donors.

The CDR3 has 14 amino acids. Trimming removed 0 bases from V and 9 bases from J, with 12 bases in between. CDR1 is MNHEY, CDR2 SMNVEV, per germline (reference sequence). Primers for the PCR totalled 60 Vbeta and 13 Jbeta. Generated by immunoSEQ multiplex PCR, the TCRdb table keeps only in-frame clones and is missing some. The profile covers about 110,000 clones, with approximately 81% appearing a single time and 2.2% taken by the ten largest. This clone turned up a few times. Its antigen remains unknown. The rearrangement uses TRBV27 and TRBJ1-5, with TRBD1 as a possible D gene (5 bases). The sequencing input was PBMCs. The source of this sequence is a woman aged 30 to 39 in good health and CMV-seronegative. This chain's CDR3 is CASSLSKGQGPQHF. Here the CDR3 DNA reads TGTGCCAGCAGTTTATCGAAGGGCCAGGGGCCCCAGCATTTT.